The 29 T cell receptor beta chains in this list originate from one sample, sequenced in a study of vaccination effects on CD4 cells after COVID-19. Clones were read by immunoSEQ multiplex PCR, and TCRdb kept only the in-frame ones, dropping some. There are tens of thousands of clones in the sample; roughly 74% occur only once, and 2.5% to 4% lies in the top ten. Viral peptide pool expansion of antigen-specific CD4+ T cells preceded sequencing in the ViraFEST assay. With approximately 10 days of culture completed, CD4+ T cells were isolated. The healthy vaccine recipients, who had no prior SARS-CoV-2 infection, showed negative nucleocapsid antibodies. Their recognized antigens are unknown. Sample: CD4+ T cells from PBMCs cultured with SARS-CoV-2 spike peptides, taken before COVID-19 vaccination. These receptors were taken from a human donor who received a COVID-19 vaccine.

The chain has TRBV6-5 and TRBJ1-1; D is unresolved. The CDR3 length is 13 residues. Trimming left V 0 bases short and J 6 bases short, with 8 bases between. Germline lookup yields CDR1 MNHEY and CDR2 SVGAGI. CDR3 residues: CASSYSIGAEAFF. CDR3 coding DNA: TGTGCCAGCAGTTACTCGATCGGGGCTGAAGCTTTCTTT.

This rearrangement joins TRBV10-2 to TRBJ1-1, with TRBD1 matching 7 bases. The CDR3 has 13 amino acids. CDR1 and CDR2 (germline): WSHSY, SAAADI. Trimming at V came to 6 bases and at J to 4 bases, leaving 5 bases not matched to a gene. The CDR3 is CASRKGAPTEAFF. The CDR3, as DNA: TGCGCCAGCAGGAAGGGGGCGCCCACTGAAGCTTTCTTT.

The rearrangement joins TRBV29-1 to TRBJ2-7, with TRBD1 matching over 7 bases. The V segment lost 3 bases and the J segment 2 bases; nucleotides outside the gene matches: 4. CDR3 length: 13 amino acids. The germline gives CDR1 SQVTM, CDR2 ANQGSEA. DNA for the CDR3: TGCAGCGTTGATGGGCAGGGGGCCTACGAGCAGTACTTC. Protein: CSVDGQGAYEQYF.

The chain couples TRBV5-4 to TRBJ1-1; D is uncertain. V was cut by 2 bases and J by 0 bases, with 11 bases left in between. Germline lookup yields CDR1 SGHNT and CDR2 YYREEE (reference sequence). CDR3 size: 15 residues. CDR3 amino acids: CASSFSQTLNTEAFF. DNA for the CDR3: TGTGCCAGCAGCTTCTCACAGACACTGAACACTGAAGCTTTCTTT.

This clone turned up a few times. The chain uses TRBV29-1 and TRBJ2-1; D perhaps matches TRBD1 (5 bases). There are 12 residues in the CDR3. The V end was cut by 4 bases, the J end by 7 bases, with 11 bases between. Germline values: CDR1 SQVTM, CDR2 ANQGSEA. The CDR3: CSVGPAGNEQFF. In DNA, the CDR3 is TGCAGCGTTGGCCCGGCAGGGAATGAGCAGTTCTTC.

CDR3 nucleotides: TGCAGCGCCACCAAAAACAGGGGTGGTGGAAACACCATATATTTT. The encoded protein is CSATKNRGGGNTIYF. The chain recombines TRBV29-1 with TRBJ1-3; TRBD1 matches at 7 bases. The trim removed 7 bases at V and 3 bases at J, leaving 12 bases unmatched. Germline lookup yields CDR1 SQVTM and CDR2 ANQGSEA. The CDR3 loop spans 15 amino acids. Looking up the rest from reference TRBV29-1 and TRBJ1-3 gives the full variable domain: SAVISQKPSRDICQRGTSLTIQCQVDSQVTMMFWYRQQPGQSLTLIATANQGSEATYESGFVIDKFPISRPNLTFSTLTVSNMSPEDSSIYLCSATKNRGGGNTIYFGEGSWLTVV.

This clone has only a few counts. The gene calls are TRBV20-1 and TRBJ2-1; D may be TRBD1 or TRBD2 (6 bases each). CDR1 DFQATT and CDR2 SNEGSKA come from the germline V gene (reference sequence). There are 14 residues in the CDR3. V lost 3 bases to trimming and J lost 6 bases, with 15 bases between them. In nucleotides, the CDR3 is TGCAGTGCTAGTACGGGGGCAAGCCCCAATGAGCAGTTCTTC. Its protein product is CSASTGASPNEQFF.

The genes are TRBV19 and TRBJ1-4; unclear D gene. V lost 3 bases and J lost 0, with 5 bases in between. This CDR3 region has 14 residues. CDR1 is LNHDA and CDR2 is SQIVND in the germline V gene (reference sequence). This CDR3 reads CASSMATTNEKLFF. The CDR3 DNA follows: TGTGCCAGTAGTATGGCAACAACTAATGAAAAACTGTTTTTT.

The rearrangement joins TRBV18 to TRBJ1-6; D remains ambiguous. CDR3 size: 14 residues. Deletions cut 2 bases from V and 7 bases from J, with 9 bases between. Germline V gene data show CDR1 as KGHSH and CDR2 as LQKENI. CDR3 region: CASSPSTGNSPLHF. The CDR3 DNA reads as TGTGCCAGCTCACCATCTACTGGAAATTCACCCCTCCACTTT.

This chain joins TRBV29-1 and TRBJ1-2; a weak D match, TRBD1 (5 bases). The germline V gene encodes CDR1 SQVTM and CDR2 ANQGSEA. V was trimmed by 3 bases and J by 4 bases, leaving 12 bases between them. There are 13 residues in the CDR3. This CDR3 reads CSVDLGRSYGYTF. CDR3 in DNA: TGCAGCGTTGATCTGGGACGCTCCTATGGCTACACCTTC.

The chain employs TRBV25-1 and TRBJ1-2, with 7 nucleotides matching TRBD1. The V gene's germline CDR1 is MGHDK and CDR2 SYGVNS. The CDR3 totals 13 residues. J gave up 6 bases and V 6 bases, and 7 bases lay outside the gene matches. CDR3 sequence reads: CASSRQGGDGYTF. The CDR3 DNA reads as TGTGCCAGCAGCCGACAGGGCGGAGATGGCTACACCTTC.

The chain combines TRBV27 with TRBJ1-5; tentatively, D is TRBD1 (5 bases). This CDR3 has 14 residues. The V end was cut by 5 bases, the J end by 6 bases, with 14 bases between. CDR1 and CDR2 from the germline V gene are MNHEY and SMNVEV (reference sequence). The CDR3 sequence is CASSAWGGSQPQHF. CDR3 sequence (DNA): TGTGCCAGCAGTGCCTGGGGGGGGAGTCAGCCCCAGCATTTT.

This chain connects TRBV12-3 or TRBV12-4 to TRBJ1-1; D not resolved. With 0 bases removed from V and 5 bases from J, the gap between germline ends came to 4 bases. The CDR3 has 12 amino acids. CDR3 bases: TGTGCCAGCAGTTTAGCCGTGACTGAAGCTTTCTTT. Amino acids: CASSLAVTEAFF.

The V call is TRBV12-3 or TRBV12-4, the J call TRBJ1-1; perhaps TRBD1 as D (5 bases). The V end lost 6 bases, the J end lost 11 bases, and 16 bases lay between the germline ends. The CDR3 totals 12 residues. CDR3 DNA: TGTGCCAGCAGCGTTGCGCGGGGCTGGGCTTTCTTT. Its protein is CASSVARGWAFF.

The chain has TRBV3-1 (or the pseudogene TRBV3-2) and TRBJ2-5; perhaps TRBD2 as D (5 bases). The germline gives CDR1 LGHDT, CDR2 YNNKEL (reference sequence). Trimming stripped 4 bases from V and 5 bases from J, with 14 bases between. The CDR3 has 14 amino acids. The CDR3 DNA reads as TGTGCCAGCAGCCCAAGTGGTTCGGGGGAGACCCAGTACTTC. It specifies CASSPSGSGETQYF.

There are a few counts of this clone. The J gene is TRBJ1-4, the V gene TRBV27; D possibly corresponds to TRBD1 (5 bases). The CDR3 has 14 amino acids. Germline V gene lookup returns CDR1 MNHEY and CDR2 SMNVEV (reference sequence). V shed 5 bases and J shed 2 bases, with 9 bases lying between them. As DNA, the CDR3 is TGTGCCAGCAGTCTCAGGGATACTAATGAAAAACTGTTTTTT. Protein product: CASSLRDTNEKLFF. Using reference TRBV27 and TRBJ1-4 for the parts outside the CDR3, the full variable domain is EAQVTQNPRYLITVTGKKLTVTCSQNMNHEYMSWYRQDPGLGLRQIYYSMNVEVTDKGDVPEGYKVSRKEKRNFPLILESPSPNQTSLYFCASSLRDTNEKLFFGSGTQLSVL.

J is TRBJ2-7 and V is TRBV6-5, with D possibly TRBD2 on 7 matching bases. V shed 4 bases and J shed 7 bases, with 17 bases lying between them. CDR3 length: 14 residues. Germline values: CDR1 MNHEY, CDR2 SVGAGI. The CDR3 region has the DNA TGTGCCAGCAGTTCGCGGGGGCCGTCTGGTGAGCAGTACTTC. Protein sequence: CASSSRGPSGEQYF.

This clone was counted once. The chain combines TRBV2 with TRBJ1-6, with D possibly TRBD1 on 5 matching bases. Germline values: CDR1 SNHLY, CDR2 FYNNEI. V was trimmed by 6 bases and J by 6 bases, leaving 12 bases between them. This CDR3 has 14 amino acids. The CDR3 spells CASRTGTFNSPLHF. The DNA of the CDR3 is TGTGCCAGCAGAACCGGGACCTTTAATTCACCCCTCCACTTT.

The chain recombines TRBV2 with TRBJ1-1; 7 bases align to TRBD1. With 6 bases clipped from V and 3 bases from J, the junction kept 4 bases outside the gene matches. CDR3 length: 13 residues. CDR1 is SNHLY and CDR2 is FYNNEI in the germline V gene. In nucleotides, the CDR3 is TGTGCCAGCAGGGTAGACAGGGACACTGAAGCTTTCTTT. Protein sequence: CASRVDRDTEAFF. The variable domain in full, with the rest retrieved from reference TRBV2 and TRBJ1-1, is EPEVTQTPSHQVTQMGQEVILRCVPISNHLYFYWYRQILGQKVEFLVSFYNNEISEKSEIFDDQFSVERPDGSNFTLKIRSTKLEDSAMYFCASRVDRDTEAFFGQGTRLTVV.

The chain couples TRBV12-3 or TRBV12-4 to TRBJ1-1, with a possible D match to TRBD1 (6 bases). The V and J ends lost 5 bases and 0 bases respectively, with 7 bases between them. This CDR3 spans 13 amino acids. CDR3 DNA sequence: TGTGCCAGCAGTGGACAGATGAACACTGAAGCTTTCTTT. This sequence encodes CASSGQMNTEAFF.

The J gene is TRBJ1-1, the V gene TRBV24-1; D is uncertain. Germline-derived CDR1 and CDR2 are KGHDR and SFDVKD. The V and J ends lost 7 bases and 0 bases respectively, with 17 bases between them. CDR3 length: 16 residues. DNA of the CDR3: TGTGCCACCAGCGAAAATAGCCTGAGATTGAACACTGAAGCTTTCTTT. It translates to CATSENSLRLNTEAFF.

CDR3 protein: CSVRSENYGYTF. CDR3 in DNA: TGCAGCGTTCGATCTGAAAACTATGGCTACACCTTC. J is TRBJ1-2 and V is TRBV29-1, with D hard to call. Germline V gene sequence: CDR1 SQVTM, CDR2 ANQGSEA. Trimming pared 5 bases from V and 2 bases from J, leaving 9 bases between. The CDR3 runs to 12 residues.

The gene calls are TRBV4-1 and TRBJ1-4; a weak D match, TRBD1 (5 bases). Looked up from germline, CDR1 is MGHRA and CDR2 is YSYEKL. The CDR3 has 13 amino acids. Trimming removed 6 bases from V and 5 bases from J, with 10 bases in between. The CDR3 DNA sequence: TGCGCCAGCAGTCCGACAGTGAATGAAAAACTGTTTTTT. This encodes CASSPTVNEKLFF.

The rearrangement joins TRBV4-1 to TRBJ2-7; D gene uncertain. This CDR3 is built from 15 residues. V was cut by 2 bases and J by 2 bases, with 13 bases left in between. Germline V lookup: CDR1 MGHRA, CDR2 YSYEKL. CDR3 in amino acids: CASSQFRLPPYEQYF. The CDR3 DNA is TGCGCCAGCAGCCAATTTCGGCTCCCCCCCTACGAGCAGTACTTC.

This clone was seen a handful of times. CDR3 in amino acids: CASSPTSGSGNEQFF. CDR3 bases: TGCGCCAGCAGCCCCACTAGCGGGAGCGGAAATGAGCAGTTCTTC. This chain joins TRBV5-1 and TRBJ2-1; 11 nucleotides match TRBD2. V shed 4 bases, J shed 7 bases, and the junction held 7 bases outside the gene matches. Germline V lookup: CDR1 SGHRS, CDR2 YFSETQ. The CDR3 length is 15 residues.

As for this clone: A read error may account for a junction end that differs from germline. The chain carries TRBV30 and TRBJ1-6, with a tentative D call TRBD1 (5 bases). The germline gives CDR1 GTSNPN, CDR2 SVGIG (reference sequence). The length of the CDR3 is 14 residues. In DNA form, the CDR3 reads TGTGCCTGGGACCGGGACTCCAATAATTCACCCCTCCACTTT. It yields the protein CAWDRDSNNSPLHF.

This clone has only one observation. CDR3 loop: CASSDGAGGPSDTQYF. The CDR3 nucleotides read TGTGCCAGCAGTGACGGAGCGGGGGGGCCATCAGATACGCAGTATTTT. The J gene is TRBJ2-3, the V gene TRBV6-4; TRBD2 matches at 10 bases. Germline values: CDR1 MRHNA, CDR2 SNTAGT. CDR3 length: 16 amino acids. The trim removed 2 bases at V and 4 bases at J, leaving 6 bases unmatched.

This chain joins TRBV7-9 and TRBJ1-6; TRBD1 might be the D (6 bases). This CDR3 comprises 15 residues. From germline, CDR1 is SEHNR and CDR2 FQNEAQ (reference sequence). The germline V and J ends were trimmed by 1 base and 4 bases, with 8 bases remaining between them. The CDR3 sequence: CASSLGGAYNSPLHF. CDR3 DNA: TGTGCCAGCAGCTTAGGGGGGGCGTATAATTCACCCCTCCACTTT.

This clone was observed a few times. This rearrangement joins TRBV20-1 to TRBJ1-2; no definite D call. This CDR3 comprises 12 residues. Trimming removed 3 bases at V and 3 bases at J, with 8 bases between. The V gene's germline CDR1 is DFQATT and CDR2 SNEGSKA (reference sequence). The chain's CDR3 is CSASLSDYGYTF. CDR3 in DNA: TGCAGTGCTAGTTTGTCAGACTATGGCTACACCTTC.